This T cell receptor (beta chain) was retrieved from a study of prognosis after radiotherapy for stage I lung cancer. Turning to the study itself: Adenocarcinomas accounted for the tumors of some twelve patients, and squamous cell carcinomas for those of 6 or 7.

Germline V gene lookup returns CDR1 SGHTA and CDR2 FQGNSA. The CDR3 consists of 14 residues. Unmatched junction bases numbered 10, after V lost 5 bases and J lost 9 bases. In its sample, this clonotype was seen many times. All patients, having had no prior chemotherapy, radiotherapy or other malignancies, were node-negative on CT and PET/CT. Two rounds of multiplex PCR amplified TCR beta CDR3 from genomic DNA. TRBV and TRBJ genes each had their own specific primers in first-round PCR. TCRdb fed the multiplex PCR reads into MiXCR, producing one record per CDR3 protein. Found here are about 27,000 distinct CDR3 sequences, roughly 46% of them singletons; the top ten hold under 15%.

The sample consisted of PBMCs, taken before or after stereotactic body radiation therapy (not recorded which). The clonotype comes from a donor at least 50 years old with non-small cell lung cancer. V and J are TRBV7-2 and TRBJ2-1, with 7 bases aligning to TRBD1. The CDR3 region is CASSQRQGLSEQFF. CDR3 DNA sequence: TGTGCCAGCAGCCAACGACAGGGTCTTAGTGAGCAGTTCTTC.